The 21 T cell receptor beta chains below all came from one sample that was sequenced in a study of cytomegalovirus exposure and HLA in healthy donors. The primer mix had 60 Vbeta and 13 Jbeta primers. Clones were sequenced by immunoSEQ multiplex PCR, and TCRdb holds only the in-frame ones, with some missing. The sample lists over 100,000 clones, about 70% occurring once. The sample comprised PBMCs. These receptors all stem from a woman in her thirties or forties in good health and CMV-seropositive.

CDR3 coding DNA: TGTGCCAGCAGCAGACAGGGGGCTGCAGATACGCAGTATTTT. Amino acids: CASSRQGAADTQYF. The gene calls are TRBV6-5 and TRBJ2-3; 10 bases are a match to TRBD1. The J segment lost 4 bases and the V segment lost 6 bases, leaving 4 bases of the junction unmatched. Germline CDR1 reads MNHEY; CDR2 reads SVGAGI. This CDR3 region has 14 residues.

The chain combines TRBV18 with TRBJ1-2; D is perhaps TRBD1 (6 bases). The germline gives CDR1 KGHSH, CDR2 LQKENI. Trimming took off 3 bases at V and 1 base at J, with 6 bases between the two ends. This CDR3 spans 13 amino acids. The CDR3: CASSPDSNYGYTF. CDR3 nucleotides: TGTGCCAGCTCACCGGACAGTAACTATGGCTACACCTTC.

This chain uses TRBV5-1 with TRBJ1-2; TRBD1 matches at 8 bases. The germline V gene encodes CDR1 SGHRS and CDR2 YFSETQ. With 3 bases clipped from V and 6 bases from J, the junction kept 1 base outside the gene matches. This CDR3 spans 12 amino acids. CDR3: CASSWTGNGYTF. The CDR3 bases are TGCGCCAGCAGCTGGACAGGGAATGGCTACACCTTC. Variable domain in full (rest from reference TRBV5-1 and TRBJ1-2): KAGVTQTPRYLIKTRGQQVTLSCSPISGHRSVSWYQQTPGQGLQFLFEYFSETQRNKGNFPGRFSGRQFSNSRSEMNVSTLELGDSALYLCASSWTGNGYTFGSGTRLTVV.

The rearrangement links TRBV5-3 to TRBJ1-2; TRBD1 matches 11 bases. TRBV5-3 is an open reading frame whose function is uncertain. V was pared by 4 bases and J by 3 bases, with 11 bases of the junction left unmatched. The CDR3 covers 17 residues. Written as DNA, the CDR3 is TGTGCCAGAAGCCGTGGACAGGGGGCCCCTTCCTACTATGGCTACACCTTC. It codes for CARSRGQGAPSYYGYTF.

CDR3: CASSFSSTGSNTEAFF. Here the CDR3 DNA reads TGTGCCAGCAGTTTCTCCTCGACAGGGTCGAACACTGAAGCTTTCTTT. The rearrangement joins TRBV6-6 to TRBJ1-1; TRBD1 matches 7 bases. The CDR3 runs to 16 residues. The trim removed 4 bases at V and 1 base at J, leaving 9 bases unmatched. Germline assignment: CDR1 MNHNY and CDR2 SVGAGI (reference sequence).

The rearrangement uses TRBV5-4 and TRBJ1-1, with unresolved D. The ends were cut back, 4 bases at V and 5 bases at J, with 12 bases in the middle. CDR3 length equals 13 residues. Germline V lookup: CDR1 SGHNT, CDR2 YYREEE (reference sequence). The CDR3 sequence is CASSLDKWTEAFF. CDR3 coding DNA: TGTGCCAGCAGCCTCGACAAGTGGACTGAAGCTTTCTTT.

The V gene is TRBV18, the J gene TRBJ1-1; D unresolved. CDR1 and CDR2 (germline): KGHSH, LQKENI. V lost 4 bases to trimming and J lost 6 bases, with 6 bases between them. The CDR3 extends over 11 amino acids. The CDR3 nucleotides read TGTGCCAGCTCACGGGGAGCTGAAGCTTTCTTT. It codes for CASSRGAEAFF. Complete variable domain (other parts from reference TRBV18 and TRBJ1-1): NAGVMQNPRHLVRRRGQEARLRCSPMKGHSHVYWYRQLPEEGLKFMVYLQKENIIDESGMPKERFSAEFPKEGPSILRIQQVVRGDSAAYFCASSRGAEAFFGQGTRLTVV.

The chain joins TRBV19 to TRBJ2-7, with no clear D. Germline values: CDR1 LNHDA, CDR2 SQIVND (reference sequence). The CDR3 is 15 residues long. The V gene lost 5 bases and the J gene lost 0 bases, with 14 bases spanning the gap. The CDR3 spells CASSSSKISSYEQYF. In DNA, the CDR3 is TGTGCCAGTAGTTCCTCCAAGATTAGCTCCTACGAGCAGTACTTC.

V gene TRBV5-4 combines with J gene TRBJ1-4; unclear D gene. This CDR3 spans 14 amino acids. CDR1 SGHNT and CDR2 YYREEE come from the germline V gene (reference sequence). The ends were cut back, 0 bases at V and 8 bases at J, with 11 bases in the middle. DNA of the CDR3: TGTGCCAGCAGCTTGGGGGGAGTAGAGGAAAAACTGTTTTTT. Residues: CASSLGGVEEKLFF.

This clone occurred once. This chain's CDR3 is CASSQDLPYEQYF. In DNA, the CDR3 is TGCGCCAGCAGCCAAGATCTTCCCTACGAGCAGTACTTC. The chain carries TRBV4-1 and TRBJ2-7; no clear D. This CDR3 has 13 amino acids. Germline V gene data show CDR1 as MGHRA and CDR2 as YSYEKL. The germline V and J ends were trimmed by 0 bases and 2 bases, with 5 bases remaining between them.

The chain combines TRBV7-8 with TRBJ1-3; 7 positions match TRBD1. Trimming at V came to 5 bases and at J to 4 bases, leaving 8 bases not matched to a gene. Per the germline V gene, CDR1 is SGHVS and CDR2 is FQNEAQ. The CDR3 extends over 15 amino acids. CDR3: CASSLQGFSGNTIYF. The CDR3 coding sequence is TGTGCCAGCAGCCTACAGGGGTTCTCCGGAAACACCATATATTTT. Using reference TRBV7-8 and TRBJ1-3 for the parts outside the CDR3, the full variable domain is GAGVSQSPRYKVAKRGQDVALRCDPISGHVSLFWYQQALGQGPEFLTYFQNEAQLDKSGLPSDRFFAERPEGSVSTLKIQRTQQEDSAVYLCASSLQGFSGNTIYFGEGSWLTVV.

This clone was seen just once. This rearrangement joins TRBV30 to TRBJ1-4; possibly TRBD1 for D (6 bases). This CDR3 spans 13 amino acids. The V gene lost 4 bases and the J gene lost 6 bases, with 12 bases spanning the gap. Germline V gene sequence: CDR1 GTSNPN, CDR2 SVGIG (reference sequence). The CDR3: CAWKGQFYEKLFF. CDR3 in DNA: TGTGCCTGGAAGGGACAATTTTATGAAAAACTGTTTTTT.

The chain is built from TRBV7-9 and TRBJ2-3; 9 positions agree with TRBD2. V lost 6 bases and J lost 0; bases outside the gene matches: 4. Germline V gene lookup returns CDR1 SEHNR and CDR2 FQNEAQ (reference sequence). The CDR3 totals 15 residues. The CDR3 nucleotides are TGTGCCAGCAGTTCCGCGGGGGGGAGCACAGATACGCAGTATTTT. Protein sequence: CASSSAGGSTDTQYF. Full variable domain (outside the CDR3, taken from reference TRBV7-9 and TRBJ2-3): DTGVSQNPRHKITKRGQNVTFRCDPISEHNRLYWYRQTLGQGPEFLTYFQNEAQLEKSRLLSDRFSAERPKGSFSTLEIQRTEQGDSAMYLCASSSAGGSTDTQYFGPGTRLTVL.

The rearrangement uses TRBV2 and TRBJ1-4; TRBD1 aligns across 9 bases. This CDR3 is built from 11 residues. V gave up 8 bases and J gave up 14 bases; unmatched junction bases: 6. Germline V gene sequence: CDR1 SNHLY, CDR2 FYNNEI. CDR3 residues: CASSRQGGLFF. DNA for the CDR3: TGTGCCAGCTCGAGACAGGGGGGCCTGTTTTTT.

J is TRBJ1-3 and V is TRBV19; 7 nucleotides match TRBD1. The V gene's germline CDR1 is LNHDA and CDR2 SQIVND (reference sequence). The J segment lost 0 bases and the V segment lost 6 bases, leaving 8 bases of the junction unmatched. The CDR3 spans 16 residues. CDR3 loop: CASRFQGGASGNTIYF. DNA for the CDR3: TGTGCCAGTAGATTTCAAGGGGGCGCCTCTGGAAACACCATATATTTT.

The chain uses TRBV13 and TRBJ1-1; the D gene is possibly TRBD1 (5 bases). The CDR3 covers 18 residues. Trimming cost V 4 bases and J 1 base, with 22 bases left between them. The germline V gene has CDR1 PRHDT and CDR2 FYEKMQ (reference sequence). Written as DNA, the CDR3 is TGTGCCAGCAGCTCCGAAGACAAACAGGTAGATGGGAACACTGAAGCTTTCTTT. It encodes CASSSEDKQVDGNTEAFF.

The chain has TRBV9 and TRBJ2-1; tentatively, D is TRBD2 (5 bases). The V gene lost 4 bases and the J gene lost 8 bases, with 16 bases spanning the gap. Germline loops: CDR1 SGDLS, CDR2 YYNGEE. There are 14 residues in the CDR3. This chain's CDR3 is CASSKTRMEDEQFF. The CDR3 bases are TGTGCCAGCAGCAAAACTAGAATGGAGGATGAGCAGTTCTTC.

In this sample, this clone turned up a few times. This rearrangement joins TRBV13 to TRBJ1-2; perhaps TRBD1 as D (6 bases). The V gene lost 5 bases and the J gene lost 3 bases, with 16 bases spanning the gap. The CDR3 totals 15 residues. The germline CDR1 and CDR2 sequences are PRHDT and FYEKMQ (reference sequence). The CDR3: CASSRMGGRDYGYTF. The CDR3 DNA is TGTGCCAGCAGCCGCATGGGGGGGCGCGACTATGGCTACACCTTC.

This clone appeared once. CDR3 sequence reads: CASSQGRGQRNQPQHF. DNA of the CDR3: TGCGCCAGCAGCCAAGGCAGGGGGCAACGCAATCAGCCCCAGCATTTT. The chain employs TRBV4-1 and TRBJ1-5; 8 nucleotides agree with TRBD1. Germline trimming cut 1 base from V and 2 bases from J; bases unmatched to any gene: 4. Germline V gene sequence: CDR1 MGHRA, CDR2 YSYEKL. CDR3 length equals 16 residues.

The chain links TRBV4-2 to TRBJ2-7; 7 bases map to TRBD1. The V gene end was trimmed by 1 base and the J gene end by 2 bases; junction bases not matched to a gene: 11. Germline CDR1 is LGHNA and CDR2 is YNFKEQ. This CDR3 is 17 amino acids long. The CDR3 reads CASSQVSSRGSTYEQYF. The CDR3 nucleotides read TGTGCCAGCAGCCAAGTATCCTCCAGGGGGTCTACCTACGAGCAGTACTTC.

This clone was detected a few times. This sequence joins TRBV2 and TRBJ2-5, with 7 bases identical to TRBD2. The CDR3 loop spans 13 amino acids. V lost 5 bases to trimming and J lost 2 bases; unmatched junction nucleotides: 2. Germline CDR1 and CDR2: SNHLY and FYNNEI. The CDR3 loop reads CASSSSGQETQYF. CDR3 DNA sequence: TGTGCCAGCAGTTCTAGCGGTCAAGAGACCCAGTACTTC.